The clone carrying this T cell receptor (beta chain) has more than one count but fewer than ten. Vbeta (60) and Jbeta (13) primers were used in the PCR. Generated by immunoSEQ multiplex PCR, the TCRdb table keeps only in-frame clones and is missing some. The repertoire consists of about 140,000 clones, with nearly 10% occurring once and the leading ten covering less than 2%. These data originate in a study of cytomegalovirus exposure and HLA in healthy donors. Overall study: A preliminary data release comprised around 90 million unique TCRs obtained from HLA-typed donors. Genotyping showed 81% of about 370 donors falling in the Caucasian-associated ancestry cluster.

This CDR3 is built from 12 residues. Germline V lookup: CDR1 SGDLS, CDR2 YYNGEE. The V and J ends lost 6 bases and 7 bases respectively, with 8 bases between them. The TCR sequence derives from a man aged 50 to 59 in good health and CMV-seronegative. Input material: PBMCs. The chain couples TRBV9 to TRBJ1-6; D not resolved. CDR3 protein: CASTSGNSPLHF. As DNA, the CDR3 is TGTGCCAGCACCTCGGGGAATTCACCCCTCCACTTT.